This TCR beta chain was profiled in a study of human T cells and chemical hapten exposure. Looking at the study overall: Per-sample TCR yields varied mainly from small pooled library volume differences.

Time point of the sample: healthy volunteer bleed at 6 weeks. Total RNA was isolated from unfractionated whole blood. This clonotype turned up a few times. Its antigen is as yet unknown. The germline CDR1 and CDR2 sequences are MNHEY and SVGEGT. This CDR3 region has 13 residues. V lost 0 bases and J 14 bases, leaving 11 bases between the germline ends. Original methodology: There were a median of around 100,000 TCRs per sample, with a range from roughly 23,224 to 690,600. TCRdb called the RACE reads again in MiXCR, with one record for every CDR3 protein. The V and J calls follow TCRdb's processing rather than the paper's. The sample lists about 77,000 distinct CDR3 sequences, about 8.6% seen once, with approximately 1.5% in the top ten. Findings of the study overall: Sensitizing to DPC left TCRs with a frequency above 1 in 1000 unaltered.

The rearrangement joins TRBV6-2 or TRBV6-3 to TRBJ1-6; D is possibly TRBD1 (6 bases). This TCR was recovered from a female donor in good health. Some clones in this sample may be carry-over from other donors' samples. Sequences were obtained from whole blood. Here the CDR3 DNA reads TGTGCCAGCAGTTACTCGGGGGGCTTAACCCTCCACTTT. This translates into CASSYSGGLTLHF.